The sample holds many counts of the clone carrying this TCR beta chain. Its antigen is not known. The CDR3 end is not reached by the read, which stops 3 residues before it; the germline J gene fills it in. This CDR3 has 12 residues. From germline, CDR1 is SGHRS and CDR2 YFSETQ. Trimming took off 0 bases at V and 5 bases at J, with 6 bases between the two ends. Generated by immunoSEQ multiplex PCR, the TCRdb table keeps only in-frame clones and is missing some. The sample is made up of about 19,000 clones, none counted only once. This entry is derived from a study of T cell clonality in common variable immunodeficiency. Findings and caveats of the study: T cell subpopulation sequencing would be needed to explain CVID clonality. Reportedly, TCR beta sequences from common variable immunodeficiency showed fewer deletions and N-nucleotide insertions.

CVID meant reduced serum IgG, IgA and/or IgM plus specific antibody deficiency. All CVID subjects were on immunoglobulin replacement for at least one year. This TCR derives from a human donor with common variable immunodeficiency. Input material: peripheral blood mononuclear cells. The chain has TRBV5-1 and TRBJ2-7, with D unclear. Partial CDR3 DNA: TGCGCCAGCAGCTTGGTCCGTGACGAG. Translating gives CASSLVRDE. The full CDR3 sequence reads CASSLVRDEQYF. Full variable domain (remainder filled in from reference TRBV5-1 and TRBJ2-7): KAGVTQTPRYLIKTRGQQVTLSCSPISGHRSVSWYQQTPGQGLQFLFEYFSETQRNKGNFPGRFSGRQFSNSRSEMNVSTLELGDSALYLCASSLVRDEQYFGPGTRLTVT.